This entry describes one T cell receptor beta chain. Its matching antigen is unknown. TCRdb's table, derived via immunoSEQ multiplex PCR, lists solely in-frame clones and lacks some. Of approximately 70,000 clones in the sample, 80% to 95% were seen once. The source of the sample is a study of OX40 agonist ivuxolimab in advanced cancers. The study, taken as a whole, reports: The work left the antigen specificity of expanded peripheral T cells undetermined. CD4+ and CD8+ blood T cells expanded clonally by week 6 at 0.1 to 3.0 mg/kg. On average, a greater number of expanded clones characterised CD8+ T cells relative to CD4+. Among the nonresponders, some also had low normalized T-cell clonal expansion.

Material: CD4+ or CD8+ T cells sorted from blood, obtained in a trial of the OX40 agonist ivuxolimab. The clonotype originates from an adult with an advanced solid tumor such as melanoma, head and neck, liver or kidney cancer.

The CDR3 DNA sequence: TGTGCCAGCAGTTACTCATCCGCTGGGCATGGAAACACCATATATTTT. Its protein product is CASSYSSAGHGNTIYF. The rearrangement joins TRBV6-5 to TRBJ1-3; D is uncertain. This CDR3 spans 16 amino acids. Trimming pared 0 bases from V and 3 bases from J, leaving 12 bases between. Germline V gene lookup returns CDR1 MNHEY and CDR2 SVGAGI.